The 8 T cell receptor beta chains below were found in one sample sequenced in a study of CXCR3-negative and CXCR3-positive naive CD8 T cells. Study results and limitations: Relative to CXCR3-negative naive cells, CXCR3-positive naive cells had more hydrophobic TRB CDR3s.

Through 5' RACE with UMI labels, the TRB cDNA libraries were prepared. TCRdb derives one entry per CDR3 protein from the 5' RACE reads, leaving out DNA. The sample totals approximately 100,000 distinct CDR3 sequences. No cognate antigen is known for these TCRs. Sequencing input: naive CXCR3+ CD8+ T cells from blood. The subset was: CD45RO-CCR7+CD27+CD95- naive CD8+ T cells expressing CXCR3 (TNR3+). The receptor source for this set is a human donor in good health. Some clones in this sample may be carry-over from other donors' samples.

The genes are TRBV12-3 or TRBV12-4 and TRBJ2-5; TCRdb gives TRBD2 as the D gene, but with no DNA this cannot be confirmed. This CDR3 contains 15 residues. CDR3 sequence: CASSLSSGPQETQYF.

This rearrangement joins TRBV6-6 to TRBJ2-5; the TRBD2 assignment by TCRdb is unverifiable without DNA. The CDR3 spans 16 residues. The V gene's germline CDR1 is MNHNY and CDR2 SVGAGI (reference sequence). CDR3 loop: CASSYFQSPSLETQYF.

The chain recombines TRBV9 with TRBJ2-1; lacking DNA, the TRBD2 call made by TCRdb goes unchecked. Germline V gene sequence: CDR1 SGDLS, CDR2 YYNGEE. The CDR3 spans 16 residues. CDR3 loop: CASSAVTSVTYNEQFF.

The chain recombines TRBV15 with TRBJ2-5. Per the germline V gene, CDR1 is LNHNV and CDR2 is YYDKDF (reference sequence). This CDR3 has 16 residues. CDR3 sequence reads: CATSRERHVVTETQYF.

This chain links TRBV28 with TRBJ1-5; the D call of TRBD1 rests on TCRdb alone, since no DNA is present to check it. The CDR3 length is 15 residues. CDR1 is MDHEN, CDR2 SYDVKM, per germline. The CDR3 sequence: CASSPTGGGYQPQHF.

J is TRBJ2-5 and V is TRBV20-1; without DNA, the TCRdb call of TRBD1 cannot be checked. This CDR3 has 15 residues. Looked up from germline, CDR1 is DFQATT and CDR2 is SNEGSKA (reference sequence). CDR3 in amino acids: CSASPGSGVGETQYF.

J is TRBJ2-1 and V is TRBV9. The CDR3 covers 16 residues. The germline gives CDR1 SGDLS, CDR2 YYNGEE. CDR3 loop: CASSVAREELFNEQFF.

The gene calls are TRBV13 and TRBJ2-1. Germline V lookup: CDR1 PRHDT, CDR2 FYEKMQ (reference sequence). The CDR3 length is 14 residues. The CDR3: CASSLGVMMAGAVF.